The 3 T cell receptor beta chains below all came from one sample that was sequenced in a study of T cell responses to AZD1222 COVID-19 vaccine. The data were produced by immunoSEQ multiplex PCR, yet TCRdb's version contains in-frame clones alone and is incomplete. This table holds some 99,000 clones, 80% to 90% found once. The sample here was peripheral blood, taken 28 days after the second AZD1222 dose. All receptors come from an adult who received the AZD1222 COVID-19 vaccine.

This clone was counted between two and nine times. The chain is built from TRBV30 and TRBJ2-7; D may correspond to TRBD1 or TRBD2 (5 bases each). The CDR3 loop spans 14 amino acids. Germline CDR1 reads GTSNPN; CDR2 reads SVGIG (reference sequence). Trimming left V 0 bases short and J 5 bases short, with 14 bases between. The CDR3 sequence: CAWSVLGTHHEQYF. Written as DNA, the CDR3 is TGTGCCTGGAGTGTACTCGGGACCCACCACGAGCAGTACTTC.

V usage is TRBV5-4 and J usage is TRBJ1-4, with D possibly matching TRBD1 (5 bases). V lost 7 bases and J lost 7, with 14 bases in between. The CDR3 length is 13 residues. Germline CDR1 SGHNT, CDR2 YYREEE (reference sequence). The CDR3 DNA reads TGTGCCAGCGGAAGCTTCGGGGGTGAAAAACTGTTTTTT. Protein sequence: CASGSFGGEKLFF.

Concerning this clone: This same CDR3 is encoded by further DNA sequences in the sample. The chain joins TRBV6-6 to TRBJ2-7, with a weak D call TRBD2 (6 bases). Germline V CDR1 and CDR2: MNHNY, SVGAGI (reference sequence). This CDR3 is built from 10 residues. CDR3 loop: CASGSYEQYF. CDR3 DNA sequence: TGTGCTTCCGGGAGCTACGAGCAGTACTTC.